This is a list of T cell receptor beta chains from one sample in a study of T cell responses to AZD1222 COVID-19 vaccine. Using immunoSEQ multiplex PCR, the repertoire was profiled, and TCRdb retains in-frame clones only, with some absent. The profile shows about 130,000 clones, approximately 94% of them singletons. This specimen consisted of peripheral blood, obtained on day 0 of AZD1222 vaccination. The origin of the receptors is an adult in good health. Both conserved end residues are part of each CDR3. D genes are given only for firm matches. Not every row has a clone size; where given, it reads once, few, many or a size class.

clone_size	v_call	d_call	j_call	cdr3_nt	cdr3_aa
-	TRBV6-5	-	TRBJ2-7	TGTGCCAGCAGCGCGGACAGCCCCGGGTCCTACGAGCAGTACTTC	CASSADSPGSYEQYF
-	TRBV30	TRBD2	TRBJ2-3	TGTGCCTGGAGTGTATTAGCGGGAGGTGCCGATACGCAGTATTTT	CAWSVLAGGADTQYF
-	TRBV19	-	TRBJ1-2	TGTGCCAGTACCCTTTCCCCGATGAAAACGAGAAACTATGGCTACACCTTC	CASTLSPMKTRNYGYTF
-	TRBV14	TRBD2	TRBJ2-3	TGTGCCAGCAGCCAAAGGGCTAGCGGGAGGTTCACAGATACGCAGTATTTT	CASSQRASGRFTDTQYF
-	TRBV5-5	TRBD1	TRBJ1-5	TGTGCCAGCAGCTCCTTCGGGACAGCGGGGGATCTGTCCCAGCATTTT	CASSSFGTAGDLSQHF
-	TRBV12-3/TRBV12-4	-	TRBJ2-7	TGTGCCAGCGCAAGGAGCCCCTACGAGCAGTACTTC	CASARSPYEQYF
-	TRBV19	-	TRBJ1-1	TGTGCCAGTAGTATACAGGGATCCACTGAAGCTTTCTTT	CASSIQGSTEAFF
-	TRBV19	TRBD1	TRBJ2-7	TGTGCCTCCTCCCAGGGGGCAGGGTACGAGCAGTACTTC	CASSQGAGYEQYF
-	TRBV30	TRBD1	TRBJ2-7	TGTGCCTCGGGACAGGGGATATACGAGCAGTACTTC	CASGQGIYEQYF
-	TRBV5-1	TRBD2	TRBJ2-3	TGCGCCAGCAGCTTCTTTCCTAGCGGGACTAGCACAGATACGCAGTATTTT	CASSFFPSGTSTDTQYF
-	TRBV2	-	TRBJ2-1	TGTGCCGGATACAGGGACAATGAGCAGTTCTTC	CAGYRDNEQFF
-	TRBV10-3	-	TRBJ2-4	TGTGCCATCGGGGGGGCCAAAAACATTCAGTACTTC	CAIGGAKNIQYF
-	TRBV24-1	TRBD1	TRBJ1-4	TGTGCCACCAGTGATCCGGGACAGGGAACAACTAATGAAAAACTGTTTTTT	CATSDPGQGTTNEKLFF
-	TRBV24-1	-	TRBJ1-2	TGTGCCACCAGTGGCGACAGCCCTAACTATGGCTACACCTTC	CATSGDSPNYGYTF
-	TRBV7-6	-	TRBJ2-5	TGTGCCAGCAGCCGGGGGCACCAAGAGACCCAGTACTTC	CASSRGHQETQYF
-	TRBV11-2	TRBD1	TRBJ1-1	TGTGCCAGCAGCCGAAACAGGGGGCAGAACACTGAAGCTTTCTTT	CASSRNRGQNTEAFF
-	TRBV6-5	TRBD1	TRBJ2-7	TGTGCCAGCACCGGGACAGGGGGCGCCTACGAGCAGTACTTC	CASTGTGGAYEQYF
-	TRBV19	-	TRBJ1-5	TGTGCCAGTAGTATTAGAGGCACCCCGGGGAATCAGCCCCAGCATTTT	CASSIRGTPGNQPQHF
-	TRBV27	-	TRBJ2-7	TGTGCCAGCACCCCCGGGTGGCGGGCAGGGTTCTCCGAGCAGTACTTC	CASTPGWRAGFSEQYF
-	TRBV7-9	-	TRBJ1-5	TGTGCCAGCAGCTTAGCTCCAGGGAATCAGCCCCAGCATTTT	CASSLAPGNQPQHF
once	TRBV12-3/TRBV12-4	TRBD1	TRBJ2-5	TGTGCCAGTGGAAGGGACAGGACGGCGACCCAGTACTTC	CASGRDRTATQYF
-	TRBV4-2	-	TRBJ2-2	TGTGCCAGCAGCCAAGAGGTCGGAACCGGGGAGCTGTTTTTT	CASSQEVGTGELFF
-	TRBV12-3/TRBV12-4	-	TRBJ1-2	TGTGCCAGCAGCCCTCAAGGCTATGGCTACACCTTC	CASSPQGYGYTF
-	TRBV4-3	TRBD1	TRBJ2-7	TGCGCCAGCAGCCAAGGCCCGACAGGGGTAGTCTACGAGCAGTACTTC	CASSQGPTGVVYEQYF